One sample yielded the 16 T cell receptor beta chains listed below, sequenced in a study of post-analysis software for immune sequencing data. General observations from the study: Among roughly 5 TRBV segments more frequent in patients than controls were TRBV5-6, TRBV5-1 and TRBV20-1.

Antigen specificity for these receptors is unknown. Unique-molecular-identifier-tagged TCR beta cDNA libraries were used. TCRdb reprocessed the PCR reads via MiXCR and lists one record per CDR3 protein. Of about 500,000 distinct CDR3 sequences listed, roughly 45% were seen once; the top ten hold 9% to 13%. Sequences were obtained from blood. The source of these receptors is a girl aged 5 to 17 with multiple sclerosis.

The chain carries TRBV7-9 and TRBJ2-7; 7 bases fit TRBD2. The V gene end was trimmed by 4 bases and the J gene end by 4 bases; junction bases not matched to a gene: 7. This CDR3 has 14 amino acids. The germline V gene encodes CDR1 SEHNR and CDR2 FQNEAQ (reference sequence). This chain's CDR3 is CASSSSFSGYEQYF. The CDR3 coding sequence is TGTGCCAGCAGCTCATCCTTTAGCGGGTACGAGCAGTACTTC.

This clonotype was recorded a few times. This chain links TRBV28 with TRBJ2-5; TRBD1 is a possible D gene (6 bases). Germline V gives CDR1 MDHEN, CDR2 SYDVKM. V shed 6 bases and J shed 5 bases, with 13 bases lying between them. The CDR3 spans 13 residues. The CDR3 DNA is TGTGCCAGCAGGTCCGGGACACGGGAGACCCAGTACTTC. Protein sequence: CASRSGTRETQYF. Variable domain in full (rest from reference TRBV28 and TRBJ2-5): DVKVTQSSRYLVKRTGEKVFLECVQDMDHENMFWYRQDPGLGLRLIYFSYDVKMKEKGDIPEGYSVSREKKERFSLILESASTNQTSMYLCASRSGTRETQYFGPGTRLLVL.

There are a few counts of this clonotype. The CDR3 DNA follows: TGTGCCAGCAGTTTGAGTTTCGATACGCAGTATTTT. This encodes CASSLSFDTQYF. The chain combines TRBV12-3 or TRBV12-4 with TRBJ2-3; D call uncertain. V lost 3 bases and J lost 6, with 7 bases in between. This CDR3 is built from 12 residues.

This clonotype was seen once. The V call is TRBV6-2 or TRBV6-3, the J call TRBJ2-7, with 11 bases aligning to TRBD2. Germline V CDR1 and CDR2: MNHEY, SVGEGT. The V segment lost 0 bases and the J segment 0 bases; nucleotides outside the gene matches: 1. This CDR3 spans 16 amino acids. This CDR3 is CASSYSGLADSYEQYF. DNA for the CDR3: TGTGCCAGCAGTTACTCGGGACTAGCGGACTCCTACGAGCAGTACTTC.

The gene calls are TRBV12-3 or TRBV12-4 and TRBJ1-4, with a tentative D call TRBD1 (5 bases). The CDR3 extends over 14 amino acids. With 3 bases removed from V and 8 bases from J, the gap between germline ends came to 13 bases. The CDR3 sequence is CASSFLGEWEKLFF. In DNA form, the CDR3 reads TGTGCCAGCAGTTTCTTAGGGGAGTGGGAAAAACTGTTTTTT.

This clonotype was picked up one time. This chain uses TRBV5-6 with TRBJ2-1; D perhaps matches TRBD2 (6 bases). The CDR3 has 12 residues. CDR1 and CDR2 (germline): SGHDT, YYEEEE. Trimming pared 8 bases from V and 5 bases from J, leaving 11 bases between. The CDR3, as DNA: TGTGCCAGTTACGGGGGAGACAATGAGCAGTTCTTC. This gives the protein CASYGGDNEQFF.

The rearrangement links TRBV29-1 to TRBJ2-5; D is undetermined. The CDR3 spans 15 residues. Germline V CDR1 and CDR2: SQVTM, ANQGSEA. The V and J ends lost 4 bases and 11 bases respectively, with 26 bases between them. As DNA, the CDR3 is TGCAGCGTTGCCCCTATGCCGTCCGAAACGAATGAGCAGTACTTC. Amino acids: CSVAPMPSETNEQYF. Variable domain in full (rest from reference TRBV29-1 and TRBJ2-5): SAVISQKPSRDICQRGTSLTIQCQVDSQVTMMFWYRQQPGQSLTLIATANQGSEATYESGFVIDKFPISRPNLTFSTLTVSNMSPEDSSIYLCSVAPMPSETNEQYFGPGTRLLVL.

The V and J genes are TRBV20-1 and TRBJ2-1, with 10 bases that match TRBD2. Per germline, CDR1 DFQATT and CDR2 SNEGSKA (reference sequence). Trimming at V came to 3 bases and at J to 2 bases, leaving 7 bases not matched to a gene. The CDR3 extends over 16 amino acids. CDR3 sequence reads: CSARPLAGAPYNEQFF. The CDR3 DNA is TGCAGTGCTAGGCCTCTAGCGGGAGCTCCCTACAATGAGCAGTTCTTC.

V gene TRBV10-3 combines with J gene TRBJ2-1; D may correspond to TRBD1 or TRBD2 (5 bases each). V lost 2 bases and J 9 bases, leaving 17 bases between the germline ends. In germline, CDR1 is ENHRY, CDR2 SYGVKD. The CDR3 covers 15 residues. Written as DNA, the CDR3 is TGTGCCATCAGTGAGGAGAGGGACCCCCGAACTGAGCAGTTCTTC. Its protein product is CAISEERDPRTEQFF.

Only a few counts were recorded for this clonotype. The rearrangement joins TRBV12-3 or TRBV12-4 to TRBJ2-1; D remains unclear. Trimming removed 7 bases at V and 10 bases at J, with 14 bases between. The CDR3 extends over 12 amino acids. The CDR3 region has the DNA TGTGCCAGCACCAAGATTGTCTGGGAGCAGTTCTTC. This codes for CASTKIVWEQFF.

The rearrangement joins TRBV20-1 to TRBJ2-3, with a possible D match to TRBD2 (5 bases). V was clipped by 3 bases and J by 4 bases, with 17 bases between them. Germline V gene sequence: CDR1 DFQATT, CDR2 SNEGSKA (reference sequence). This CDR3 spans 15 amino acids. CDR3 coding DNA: TGCAGTGCTAGTGAGCCTAGCTCCTCCCCAGATACGCAGTATTTT. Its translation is CSASEPSSSPDTQYF.

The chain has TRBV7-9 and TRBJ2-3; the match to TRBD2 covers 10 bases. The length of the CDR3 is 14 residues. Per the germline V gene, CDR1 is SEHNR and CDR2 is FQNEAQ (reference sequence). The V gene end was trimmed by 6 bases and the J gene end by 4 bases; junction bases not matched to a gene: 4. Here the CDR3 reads CASRASGSADTQYF. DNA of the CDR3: TGTGCCAGCAGGGCTAGCGGGAGCGCAGATACGCAGTATTTT.

The CDR3, as DNA: TGTGCCACCAGTGGAGAGGCAGGGGTTAAGAACACCGGGGAGCTGTTTTTT. Translated, it gives CATSGEAGVKNTGELFF. The chain combines TRBV24-1 with TRBJ2-2, with D possibly being TRBD1 (6 bases). The V gene lost 5 bases and the J gene lost 1 base, with 16 bases spanning the gap. The CDR3 covers 17 residues. The germline V gene has CDR1 KGHDR and CDR2 SFDVKD.

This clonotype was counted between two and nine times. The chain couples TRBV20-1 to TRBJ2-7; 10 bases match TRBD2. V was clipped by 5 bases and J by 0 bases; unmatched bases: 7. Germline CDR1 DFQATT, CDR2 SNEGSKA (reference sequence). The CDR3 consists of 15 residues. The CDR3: CSALLTSGPSYEQYF. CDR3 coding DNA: TGCAGTGCTCTCCTGACTAGCGGGCCCTCCTACGAGCAGTACTTC.

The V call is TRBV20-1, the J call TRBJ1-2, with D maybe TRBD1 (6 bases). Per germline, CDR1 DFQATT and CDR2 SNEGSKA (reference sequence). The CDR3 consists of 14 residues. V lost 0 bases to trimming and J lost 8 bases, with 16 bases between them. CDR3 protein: CSARERGVYQGYTF. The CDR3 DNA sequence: TGCAGTGCTAGAGAAAGGGGGGTATATCAAGGCTACACCTTC.

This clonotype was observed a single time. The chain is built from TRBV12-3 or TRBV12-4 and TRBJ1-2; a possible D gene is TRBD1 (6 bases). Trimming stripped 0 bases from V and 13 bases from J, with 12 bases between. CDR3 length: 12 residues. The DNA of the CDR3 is TGTGCCAGCAGTTTAGCGGGGGCAGGGACCACCTTC. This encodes CASSLAGAGTTF.